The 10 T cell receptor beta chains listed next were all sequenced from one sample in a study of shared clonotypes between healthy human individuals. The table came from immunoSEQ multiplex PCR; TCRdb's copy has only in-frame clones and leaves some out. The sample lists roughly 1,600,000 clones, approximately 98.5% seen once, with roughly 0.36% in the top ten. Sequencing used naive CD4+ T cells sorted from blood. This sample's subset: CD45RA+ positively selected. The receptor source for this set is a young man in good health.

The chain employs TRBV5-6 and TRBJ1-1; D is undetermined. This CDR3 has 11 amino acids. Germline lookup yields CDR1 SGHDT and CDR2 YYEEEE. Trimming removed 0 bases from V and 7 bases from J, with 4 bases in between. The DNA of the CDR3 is TGTGCCAGCAGCTTGGGGCATGAAGCTTTCTTT. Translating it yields CASSLGHEAFF.

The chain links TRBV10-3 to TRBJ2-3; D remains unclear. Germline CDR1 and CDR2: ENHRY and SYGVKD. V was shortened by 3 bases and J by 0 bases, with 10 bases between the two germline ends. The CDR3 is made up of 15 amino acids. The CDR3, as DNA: TGTGCCATCAGTGACCCCGGATCTAGCACAGATACGCAGTATTTT. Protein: CAISDPGSSTDTQYF.

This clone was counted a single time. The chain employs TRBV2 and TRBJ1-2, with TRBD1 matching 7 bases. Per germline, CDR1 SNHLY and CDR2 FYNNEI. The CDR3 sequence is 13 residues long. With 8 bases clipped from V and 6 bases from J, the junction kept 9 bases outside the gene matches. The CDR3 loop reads CASRRDSQDGYTF. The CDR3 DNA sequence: TGTGCCAGCCGACGGGACAGTCAGGATGGCTACACCTTC.

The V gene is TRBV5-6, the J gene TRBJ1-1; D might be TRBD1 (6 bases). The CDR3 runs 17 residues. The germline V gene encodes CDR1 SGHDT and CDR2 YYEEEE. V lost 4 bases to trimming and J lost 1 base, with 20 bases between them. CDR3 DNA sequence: TGTGCCAGCAGCGGTCCGGGGTCGGGGGCCAGGAACACTGAAGCTTTCTTT. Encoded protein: CASSGPGSGARNTEAFF.

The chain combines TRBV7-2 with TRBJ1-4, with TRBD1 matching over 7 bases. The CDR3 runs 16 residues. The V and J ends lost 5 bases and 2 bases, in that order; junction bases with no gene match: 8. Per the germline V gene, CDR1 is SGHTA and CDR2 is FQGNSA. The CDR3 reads CASSPTRDSTNEKLFF. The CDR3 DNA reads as TGTGCCAGCAGCCCCACCCGGGACAGTACTAATGAAAAACTGTTTTTT. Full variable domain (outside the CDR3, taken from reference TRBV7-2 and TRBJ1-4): GAGVSQSPSNKVTEKGKDVELRCDPISGHTALYWYRQSLGQGLEFLIYFQGNSAPDKSGLPSDRFSAERTGGSVSTLTIQRTQQEDSAVYLCASSPTRDSTNEKLFFGSGTQLSVL.

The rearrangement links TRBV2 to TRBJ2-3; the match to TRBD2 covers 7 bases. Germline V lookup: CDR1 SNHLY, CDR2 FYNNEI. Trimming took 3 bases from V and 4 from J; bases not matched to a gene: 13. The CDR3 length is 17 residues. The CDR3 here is CASSDRISGRLADTQYF. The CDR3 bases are TGTGCCAGCAGTGATAGGATTAGCGGGCGTTTAGCAGATACGCAGTATTTT. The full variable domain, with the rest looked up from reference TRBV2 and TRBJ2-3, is EPEVTQTPSHQVTQMGQEVILRCVPISNHLYFYWYRQILGQKVEFLVSFYNNEISEKSEIFDDQFSVERPDGSNFTLKIRSTKLEDSAMYFCASSDRISGRLADTQYFGPGTRLTVL.

CDR3 region: CASSFSGTGRLEQYF. The CDR3 DNA reads TGTGCCAGCAGTTTCTCCGGGACAGGACGTCTGGAGCAGTACTTC. The V call is TRBV28, the J call TRBJ2-7; 8 bases line up with TRBD1. The V gene end was trimmed by 3 bases and the J gene end by 7 bases; junction bases not matched to a gene: 11. CDR3 length equals 15 residues. From germline, CDR1 is MDHEN and CDR2 SYDVKM.

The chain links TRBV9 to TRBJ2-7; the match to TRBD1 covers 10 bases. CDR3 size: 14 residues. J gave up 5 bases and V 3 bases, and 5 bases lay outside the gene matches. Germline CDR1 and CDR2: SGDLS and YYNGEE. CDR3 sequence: CASSAETGGNEQYF. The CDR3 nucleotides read TGTGCCAGCAGCGCGGAGACAGGGGGCAACGAGCAGTACTTC.

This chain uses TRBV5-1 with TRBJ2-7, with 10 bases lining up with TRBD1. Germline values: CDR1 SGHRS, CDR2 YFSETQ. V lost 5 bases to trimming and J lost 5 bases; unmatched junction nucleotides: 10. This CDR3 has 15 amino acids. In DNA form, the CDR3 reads TGCGCCAGCAGGCATACCGGGACAGGGGAGGACGAGCAGTACTTC. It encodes CASRHTGTGEDEQYF.

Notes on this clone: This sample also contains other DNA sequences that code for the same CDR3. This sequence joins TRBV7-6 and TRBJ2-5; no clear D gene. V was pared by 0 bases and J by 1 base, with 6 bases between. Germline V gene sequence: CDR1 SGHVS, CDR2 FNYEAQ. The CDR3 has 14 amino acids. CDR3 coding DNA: TGTGCCAGCAGCTTAGCGGCAGGCCAAGAGACCCAGTACTTC. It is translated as CASSLAAGQETQYF.